Below, 4 T cell receptor beta chains from the same sample are listed, as sequenced in a study of neoadjuvant anti-PD-1 for oral cavity cancer. The data were produced by immunoSEQ multiplex PCR, yet TCRdb's version contains in-frame clones alone and is incomplete. The sample holds about 15,000 clones, just over 65% seen once. The sequencing used PBMCs, collected before nivolumab (anti-PD-1) treatment. The receptors originated from a person aged 40 to 85 with oral cavity squamous cell carcinoma.

CDR3 loop: CASSLMMGLSYEQYF. CDR3 sequence (DNA): TGTGCCAGCAGCCTGATGATGGGCCTCTCTTACGAGCAGTACTTC. The chain joins TRBV28 to TRBJ2-7; D remains unclear. The germline V gene has CDR1 MDHEN and CDR2 SYDVKM. V dropped 6 bases and J dropped 4 bases, with 19 bases sitting between them. This CDR3 has 15 residues. The variable domain in full, completed from reference TRBV28 and TRBJ2-7, reads DVKVTQSSRYLVKRTGEKVFLECVQDMDHENMFWYRQDPGLGLRLIYFSYDVKMKEKGDIPEGYSVSREKKERFSLILESASTNQTSMYLCASSLMMGLSYEQYFGPGTRLTVT.

The V call is TRBV6-1, the J call TRBJ1-6, with a tentative D call TRBD1 (6 bases). CDR3 length equals 15 residues. CDR1 and CDR2 (germline): MNHNS, SASEGT. Trimming left V 2 bases short and J 8 bases short, with 13 bases between. Here the CDR3 DNA reads TGTGCCAGCAGTGAAATATCAGGGGCATATTCACCCCTCCACTTT. Its translation is CASSEISGAYSPLHF.

This clone has only one observation. The CDR3 DNA reads as TGTGCCAGCCACAGGGAAAGGTTCAATCAGCCCCAGCATTTT. Translated, it gives CASHRERFNQPQHF. This sequence joins TRBV5-8 and TRBJ1-5, with TRBD1 as a possible D gene (6 bases). Trimming pared 7 bases from V and 3 bases from J, leaving 14 bases between. The CDR3 is 14 amino acids. The V gene's germline CDR1 is SGHTS and CDR2 YDEGEE. Together with reference TRBV5-8 and TRBJ1-5, the CDR3 gives the full variable domain: EAGVTQSPTHLIKTRGQQATLRCSPISGHTSVYWYQQALGLGLQFLLWYDEGEERNRGNFPPRFSGRQFPNYSSELNVNALELEDSALYLCASHRERFNQPQHFGDGTRLSIL.

The chain joins TRBV5-1 to TRBJ2-7; 7 bases align to TRBD2. CDR1 and CDR2 (germline): SGHRS, YFSETQ. This CDR3 comprises 16 residues. After removal of 0 bases from V and 1 base from J, the junction contained 7 bases not matched to a gene. The CDR3 DNA is TGCGCCAGCAGCTTGGCCGGTAGCGGGCCTTCCTACGAGCAGTACTTC. Amino acids: CASSLAGSGPSYEQYF.